The present entry profiles one TCR beta chain with its context. Its specificity is not known. V lost 5 bases to trimming and J lost 4 bases; unmatched junction nucleotides: 13. The CDR3 length is 17 residues. In germline, CDR1 is MNHEY, CDR2 SMNVEV (reference sequence). This sample is drawn from a study of blood T cells in healthy people across ages. Then a second PCR, running roughly 6 to 11 cycles, was carried out with a sample-barcoded 5' primer and a J-beta primer mix. TCRdb used MiXCR to reprocess the 5' RACE reads, holding one entry per CDR3 protein. Of approximately 1.5 million distinct CDR3 sequences listed, roughly a third are singletons. Study-wide points: TCR beta diversity per million T cells fell roughly linearly with age.

The genes are TRBV27 and TRBJ2-1, with TRBD2 matching 8 bases. This clonotype was obtained from a woman aged 30 to 39 in good health. Specimen: blood. CDR3 loop: CASSPLPTSGEYNEQFF. In DNA form, the CDR3 reads TGTGCCAGCAGTCCCTTGCCTACTAGCGGAGAGTACAATGAGCAGTTCTTC.